These T cell receptor beta chains were read from a single sample in a study of T cell repertoires in cytomegalovirus infection. MiXCR was run by TCRdb on the reads, yielding one entry per CDR3 protein. The sample carries over 250,000 distinct CDR3 sequences, around 20% recorded once. These receptors' antigens are unknown. Here the sequenced sample was cultured PBMCs, taken from culture after CMV antigen stimulation. The receptors originated from a human donor in good health (CMV status not recorded). Some clones in this sample may be carry-over from other donors' samples. CDR3s include the opening cysteine and the closing phenylalanine or tryptophan. The D gene is left open where the match is weak. For some rows the clone size is stated as once, few or many, or as a class when expanded; others skip it.

abundance	v_gene	d_gene	j_gene	CDR3aa	CDR3nt
many	TRBV12-3/TRBV12-4	NA	TRBJ2-1	CASSFGLFVGLSSYNEQFF	TGTGCCAGCAGTTTTGGGCTATTCGTGGGGTTAAGCTCCTACAATGAGCAGTTCTTC
many	TRBV12-3/TRBV12-4	TRBD2	TRBJ2-1	CASSSQAGIVNNEQFF	TGTGCCAGCAGTTCCCAAGCGGGGATAGTCAACAATGAGCAGTTCTTC
NA	TRBV7-2	NA	TRBJ1-5	CASSPWAGNQPQHF	TGTGCCAGCAGCCCGTGGGCGGGCAATCAGCCCCAGCATTTT
few	TRBV12-3/TRBV12-4	NA	TRBJ1-2	CASSFRGLGYGYTF	TGTGCCAGCAGTTTTCGGGGTCTGGGGTATGGCTACACCTTC
many	TRBV11-2	NA	TRBJ1-5	CASSLDGGNQPQHF	TGTGCCAGCAGCTTAGACGGCGGGAATCAGCCCCAGCATTTT
many	TRBV7-2	NA	TRBJ1-4	CASSPSMGANEKLFF	TGTGCCAGCAGCCCCTCCATGGGTGCTAATGAAAAACTGTTTTTT
few	TRBV2	NA	TRBJ2-5	CASTPNGGLQETQYF	TGTGCCAGCACCCCGAATGGAGGCCTCCAAGAGACCCAGTACTTC
few	TRBV5-1	NA	TRBJ2-2	CASSIGAAGELFF	TGCGCCAGCAGCATAGGTGCGGCCGGGGAGCTGTTTTTT
few	TRBV25-1	NA	TRBJ2-1	CASSTLAENLYNEQFF	TGTGCCAGCAGTACCCTGGCAGAAAACCTCTACAATGAGCAGTTCTTC
NA	TRBV6-1	TRBD1	TRBJ1-2	CASRDRGRDYGYTF	TGTGCCAGCAGGGACAGGGGACGTGACTATGGCTACACCTTC
NA	TRBV6-5	TRBD1	TRBJ2-1	CASSYWQGADNEQFF	TGTGCCAGCAGTTACTGGCAGGGGGCTGACAATGAGCAGTTCTTC
many	TRBV7-2	NA	TRBJ1-1	CASSLVRDTEAFF	TGTGCCAGCAGCTTAGTGAGGGACACTGAAGCTTTCTTT
many	TRBV6-1	TRBD2	TRBJ2-7	CASSGLPGTSSYEQYF	TGTGCCAGCAGTGGCCTCCCCGGGACTAGTTCCTACGAGCAGTACTTC
NA	TRBV25-1	TRBD1	TRBJ2-2	CASSSTGTGVTGELFF	TGTGCCAGCAGTTCAACCGGGACAGGGGTTACCGGGGAGCTGTTTTTT
few	TRBV18	NA	TRBJ2-1	CASSPVGPAGPEQFF	TGTGCCAGCTCACCAGTGGGACCCGCAGGCCCTGAACAGTTCTTC
few	TRBV29-1	TRBD2	TRBJ2-1	CSVGGLAGEREQFF	TGCAGCGTTGGGGGACTAGCGGGAGAAAGAGAGCAGTTCTTC
NA	TRBV20-1	NA	TRBJ1-6	CSARDPKDSPLHF	TGCAGTGCTAGAGACCCGAAGGATTCACCCCTCCACTTT
many	TRBV6-2/TRBV6-3	TRBD1	TRBJ1-5	CASRPSWGTDNQPQHF	TGTGCCAGCAGGCCCTCTTGGGGGACAGACAATCAGCCCCAGCATTTT
few	TRBV30	NA	TRBJ1-3	CAWNQAESGNTIYF	TGTGCCTGGAATCAGGCGGAGTCAGGAAACACCATATATTTT
many	TRBV6-1	TRBD2	TRBJ2-3	CASSGRLAGVDTQYF	TGTGCCAGCAGCGGGAGGCTAGCGGGAGTGGATACGCAGTATTTT
NA	TRBV19	NA	TRBJ2-3	CASSYSGQRSTYTQYF	TGTGCCAGTTCCTACTCCGGACAGAGAAGCACGTATACGCAGTATTTT
NA	TRBV7-6	NA	TRBJ2-1	CASSVRQGGDEQFF	TGTGCCAGCAGCGTCAGACAGGGAGGGGATGAGCAGTTCTTC
NA	TRBV20-1	NA	TRBJ2-1	CSARGLPSSYNEPFF	TGCAGTGCTAGAGGACTGCCTAGCTCCTACAATGAGCCGTTCTTC
many	TRBV7-9	TRBD1	TRBJ1-1	CASSLPGQGLNTEAFF	TGTGCCAGCAGCTTACCGGGACAGGGTTTGAACACTGAAGCTTTCTTT
NA	TRBV6-5	NA	TRBJ1-1	CASSYSGQGNTEAFF	TGTGCCAGCAGTTACTCGGGGCAGGGAAACACTGAAGCTTTCTTT
NA	TRBV6-1	NA	TRBJ2-1	CASSGREDNEQFF	TGTGCCAGCAGTGGGAGGGAAGACAATGAGCAGTTCTTC
NA	TRBV6-6	NA	TRBJ2-3	CASRRGQGRTDTQYF	TGTGCCAGCAGGAGAGGCCAGGGTCGCACAGATACGCAGTATTTT
NA	TRBV15	TRBD1	TRBJ2-2	CATSRGRQGGTGELFF	TGTGCCACCAGCAGAGGCCGACAGGGGGGCACCGGGGAGCTGTTTTTT